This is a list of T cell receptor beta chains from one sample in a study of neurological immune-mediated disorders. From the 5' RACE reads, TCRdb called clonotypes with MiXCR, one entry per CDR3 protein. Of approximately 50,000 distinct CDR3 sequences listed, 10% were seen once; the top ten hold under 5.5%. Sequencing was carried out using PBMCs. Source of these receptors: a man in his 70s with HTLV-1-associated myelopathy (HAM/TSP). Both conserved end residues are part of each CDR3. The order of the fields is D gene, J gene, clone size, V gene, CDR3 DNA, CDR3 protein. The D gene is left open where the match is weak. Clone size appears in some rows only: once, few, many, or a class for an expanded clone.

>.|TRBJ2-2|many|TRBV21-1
TGTGCCAGCAGCGGTCCGGGGGCCGTGAACACCGGGGAGCTGTTTTTT
CASSGPGAVNTGELFF
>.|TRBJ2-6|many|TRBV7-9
TGTGCCAGCACTAGCTCAGGGGGGGGTGGAGGGGCCAACGTCCTGACTTTC
CASTSSGGGGGANVLTF
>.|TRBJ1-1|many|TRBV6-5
TGTGCCAGCAGTCTCCGGGCTTATAACACTGAAGCTTTCTTT
CASSLRAYNTEAFF
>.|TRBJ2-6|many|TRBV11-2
TGTGCCAGCAGCCCCTTGGGGGCTGGGGCCAACGTCCTGACTTTC
CASSPLGAGANVLTF
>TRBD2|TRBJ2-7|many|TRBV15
TGTGCCACCAGCTCCCGAAGCGGGAGATCCTACGAGCAGTACTTC
CATSSRSGRSYEQYF
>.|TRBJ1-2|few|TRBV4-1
TGCGCCAGCAGCCAAGGGGCAGCTAGGACAGAGTTTTATAACTATGGCTACACCTTC
CASSQGAARTEFYNYGYTF
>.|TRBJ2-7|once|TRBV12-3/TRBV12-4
TGTGCCAGCAGGACCGGGACTGAAACCGACGAGCAGCACTTC
CASRTGTETDEQHF
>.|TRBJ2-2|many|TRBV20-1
TGCAGTGCTACCCCCTGGACCGGGGAGCTGTTTTTT
CSATPWTGELFF
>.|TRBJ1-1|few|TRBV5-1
TGCGCCAGCAGCCAGAATTCGCAGAACACTGAAGCTTTCTTT
CASSQNSQNTEAFF
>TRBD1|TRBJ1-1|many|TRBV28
TGTGCCAGCGGGACAGGGGAGGGTACTGAAGCTTTCTTT
CASGTGEGTEAFF
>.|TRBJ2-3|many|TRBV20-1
TGCAGTGCTAAAGGCCCAGGTACGCAGTATTTT
CSAKGPGTQYF
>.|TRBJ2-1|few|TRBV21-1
TGTGCCAGCAGCAAACCAGAGAACAGTTGGGGTCTCGGCGATGAGCAGTTCTTC
CASSKPENSWGLGDEQFF
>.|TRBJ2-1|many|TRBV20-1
TGCAGTGCTAGAGCTCCTTACGCGGCGGTCTCCTACAATGAGCAGTTCTTC
CSARAPYAAVSYNEQFF
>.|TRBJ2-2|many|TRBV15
TGTGCCACCAGCAGAGATCTCGCCGGGGGTGGCGGGGAGCTGTTTTTT
CATSRDLAGGGGELFF
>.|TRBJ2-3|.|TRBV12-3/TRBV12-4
TGTGCCAGCAGCCGGAGACTAGGGGATACGCAGTATTTT
CASSRRLGDTQYF
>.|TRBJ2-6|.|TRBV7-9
TGTGCCAGCAGCTCCTCTTGGGCCAACGTCCTGACTTTC
CASSSSWANVLTF
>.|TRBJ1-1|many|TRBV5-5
TGTGCCAGCAGCTTGGCTGGGACTCAGAACACTGAAGCTTTCTTT
CASSLAGTQNTEAFF
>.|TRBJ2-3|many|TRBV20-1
TGCAGTGCTATCCTTACTGGGATGGATACGCAGTATTTT
CSAILTGMDTQYF
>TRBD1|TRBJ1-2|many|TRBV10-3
TGTGCCATCAGTCCCGGGACAGTACTATATGGCTACACCTTC
CAISPGTVLYGYTF
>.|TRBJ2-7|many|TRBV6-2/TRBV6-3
TGTGCCAGCAAAACTAGGACAGCCGAAGAGCAGTACTTC
CASKTRTAEEQYF
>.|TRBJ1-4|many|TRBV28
TGTGCCAGTACACTTGATGGGACGGGTAATGAAAAACTGTTTTTT
CASTLDGTGNEKLFF
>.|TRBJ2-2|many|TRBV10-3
TGTGCCATCAACGGGGGAACCGGGGAGCTGTTTTTT
CAINGGTGELFF
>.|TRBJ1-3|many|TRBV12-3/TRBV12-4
TGTGCCAGCAGTTCGGCAAACACCATATATTTT
CASSSANTIYF
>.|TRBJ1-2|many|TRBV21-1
TGTGCCAGCAGCAATCGACAGGCCTTCTATGGCTACACCTTC
CASSNRQAFYGYTF
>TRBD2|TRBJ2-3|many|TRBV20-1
TGCAGTGCTCTACTAATAGCGGGAGGGCCGCCAGATACGCAGTATTTT
CSALLIAGGPPDTQYF
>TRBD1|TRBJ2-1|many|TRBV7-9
TGTGCCAGCATCCCCCCCCCGGGACAGGGGGGCAATGAGCAGTTCTTC
CASIPPPGQGGNEQFF
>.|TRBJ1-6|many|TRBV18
TGTGCCAGCTCCCCCCGGGCAGGGGACAATTCACCCCTCCACTTT
CASSPRAGDNSPLHF
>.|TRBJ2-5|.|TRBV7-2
TGTGCCAGCAGCTTAGTTGGTAGCAGCCAAGAGACCCAGTACTTC
CASSLVGSSQETQYF
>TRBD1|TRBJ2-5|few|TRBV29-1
TGCAGCGTGGGACAGGGTCAGGAGACCCAGTACTTC
CSVGQGQETQYF
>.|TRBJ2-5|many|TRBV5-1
TGCGCCAGCAGCTCGGACGGATCGGCCCAGTACTTC
CASSSDGSAQYF
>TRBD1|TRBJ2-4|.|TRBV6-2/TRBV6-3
TGTGCCGGCCACGGACAGGCTGACAAATACATTCAGTACTTC
CAGHGQADKYIQYF
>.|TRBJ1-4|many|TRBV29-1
TGCAGCGTTGCGCGGGACCCTGGGACGGAACTGTTTTTT
CSVARDPGTELFF
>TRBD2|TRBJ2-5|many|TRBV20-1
TGCAGTGCTAGATATCCAGCGGGAGGGCATGGAGAGACCCAGTACTTC
CSARYPAGGHGETQYF
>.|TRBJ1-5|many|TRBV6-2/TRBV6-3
TGTGCCAGCAGCCCCCGGGTCGGCCAGCCCCAGCATTTT
CASSPRVGQPQHF
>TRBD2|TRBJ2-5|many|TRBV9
TGTGCCAGCAGCGTAGTGGCTAGCGGAGGGCAAGAGACCCAGTACTTC
CASSVVASGGQETQYF
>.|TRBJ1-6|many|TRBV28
TGTGCCAGCAGTTTATTCCGCACCTCCTATAATTCACCCCTCCACTTT
CASSLFRTSYNSPLHF
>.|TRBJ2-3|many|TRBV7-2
TGTGCCAGCAGCTCTCGCCTAGTTGGAAACACAGATACGCAGTATTTT
CASSSRLVGNTDTQYF
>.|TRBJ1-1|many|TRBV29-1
TGCAGCGTGCGGCTCGGCCTCAACACTGAAGCTTTCTTT
CSVRLGLNTEAFF
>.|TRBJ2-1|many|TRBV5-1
TGCGCCAGCAGCTTAGCGCCTAGCATTGAGCAGTTCTTC
CASSLAPSIEQFF
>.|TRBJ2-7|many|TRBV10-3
TGTGCCATCAACCGGGACCCTTCCTACGAGCAGTACTTC
CAINRDPSYEQYF
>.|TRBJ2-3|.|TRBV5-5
TGTTCCAGCAGTTCCCGATACACAGATACGCAGTATTTT
CSSSSRYTDTQYF
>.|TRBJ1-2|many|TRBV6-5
TGTGCCAGCAGAGGACCCAACTATGGCTACACCTTC
CASRGPNYGYTF
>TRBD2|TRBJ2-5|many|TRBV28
TGTGCCAGCACCCGAGCGGGAATCGGAGAGACCCAGTACTTC
CASTRAGIGETQYF
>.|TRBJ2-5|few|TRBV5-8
TGTGCCAGCAGCTTTATGACTTGGGCAACAGGGATGGGAGAGACCCAGTACTTC
CASSFMTWATGMGETQYF
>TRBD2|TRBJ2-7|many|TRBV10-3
TGTGCCATCAGTGAGTCGAGCGGGACCCTCTCCTACGAGCAGTACTTC
CAISESSGTLSYEQYF
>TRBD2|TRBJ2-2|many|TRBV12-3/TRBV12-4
TGTGCCAGCAGTATGCCTTTGACTAGCGTCGACACCGGGGAGCTGTTTTTT
CASSMPLTSVDTGELFF
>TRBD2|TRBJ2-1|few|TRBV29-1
TGCAGCGTTGAGGAGCGGGAGGGAAATGAGCAGTTCTTC
CSVEEREGNEQFF
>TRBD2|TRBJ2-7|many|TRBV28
TGTGCCAGCAGTCCCACTAGCGCCGGAGGATACGAGCAGTACTTC
CASSPTSAGGYEQYF